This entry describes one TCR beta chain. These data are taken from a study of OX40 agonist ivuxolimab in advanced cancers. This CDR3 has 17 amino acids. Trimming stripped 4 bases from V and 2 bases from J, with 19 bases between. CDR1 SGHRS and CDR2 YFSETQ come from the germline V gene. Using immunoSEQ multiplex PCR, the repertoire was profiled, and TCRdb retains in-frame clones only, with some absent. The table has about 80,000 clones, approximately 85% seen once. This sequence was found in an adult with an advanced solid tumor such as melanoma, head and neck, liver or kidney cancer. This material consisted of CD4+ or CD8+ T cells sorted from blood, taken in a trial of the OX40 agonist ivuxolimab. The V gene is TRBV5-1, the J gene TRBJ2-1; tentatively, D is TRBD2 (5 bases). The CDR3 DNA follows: TGCGCCAGCAGCCTTGGTTCCCTAGCCCGCACCTACAATGAGCAGTTCTTC. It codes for CASSLGSLARTYNEQFF.